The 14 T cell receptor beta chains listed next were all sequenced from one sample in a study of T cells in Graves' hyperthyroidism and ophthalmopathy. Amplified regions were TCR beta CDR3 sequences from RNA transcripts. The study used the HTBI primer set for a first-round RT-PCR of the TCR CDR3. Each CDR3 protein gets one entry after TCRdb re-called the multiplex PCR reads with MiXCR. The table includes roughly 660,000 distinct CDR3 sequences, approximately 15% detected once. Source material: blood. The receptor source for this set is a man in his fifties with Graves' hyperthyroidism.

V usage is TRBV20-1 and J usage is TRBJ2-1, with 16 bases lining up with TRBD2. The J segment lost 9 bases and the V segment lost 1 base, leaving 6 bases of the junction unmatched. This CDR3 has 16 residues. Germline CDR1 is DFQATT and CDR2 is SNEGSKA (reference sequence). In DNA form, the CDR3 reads TGCAGTGCTAGAGCCTACGGGACTAGCGGGAGGGGTGAGCAGTTCTTC. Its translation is CSARAYGTSGRGEQFF.

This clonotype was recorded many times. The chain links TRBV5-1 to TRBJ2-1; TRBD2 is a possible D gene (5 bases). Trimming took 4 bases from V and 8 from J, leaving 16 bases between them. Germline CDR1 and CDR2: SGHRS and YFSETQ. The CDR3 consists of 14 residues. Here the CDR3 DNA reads TGCGCCAGCAGCCCAGGACTTCCCAGTGATGAGCAGTTCTTC. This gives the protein CASSPGLPSDEQFF.

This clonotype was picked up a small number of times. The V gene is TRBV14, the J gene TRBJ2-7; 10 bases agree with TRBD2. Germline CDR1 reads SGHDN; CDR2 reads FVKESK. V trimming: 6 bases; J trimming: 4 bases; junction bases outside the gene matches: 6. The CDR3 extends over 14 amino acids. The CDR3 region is CASRPTSGKYEQYF. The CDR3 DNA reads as TGTGCCAGCAGGCCTACTAGCGGGAAGTACGAGCAGTACTTC. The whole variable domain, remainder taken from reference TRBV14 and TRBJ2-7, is EAGVTQFPSHSVIEKGQTVTLRCDPISGHDNLYWYRRVMGKEIKFLLHFVKESKQDESGMPNNRFLAERTGGTYSTLKVQPAELEDSGVYFCASRPTSGKYEQYFGPGTRLTVT.

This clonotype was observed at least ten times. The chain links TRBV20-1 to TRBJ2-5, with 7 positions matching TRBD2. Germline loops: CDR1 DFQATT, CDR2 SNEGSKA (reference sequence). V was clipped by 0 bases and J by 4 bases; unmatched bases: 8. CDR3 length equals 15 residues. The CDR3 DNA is TGCAGTGCTAGAGATAGGCGGGAGACCCTAGAGACCCAGTACTTC. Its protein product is CSARDRRETLETQYF.

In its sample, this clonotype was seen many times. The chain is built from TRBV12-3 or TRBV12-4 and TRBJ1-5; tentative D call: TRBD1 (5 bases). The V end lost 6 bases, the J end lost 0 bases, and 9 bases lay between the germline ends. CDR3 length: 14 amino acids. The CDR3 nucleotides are TGTGCCAGCAGCGAGACAGTTAGCAATCAGCCCCAGCATTTT. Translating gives CASSETVSNQPQHF.

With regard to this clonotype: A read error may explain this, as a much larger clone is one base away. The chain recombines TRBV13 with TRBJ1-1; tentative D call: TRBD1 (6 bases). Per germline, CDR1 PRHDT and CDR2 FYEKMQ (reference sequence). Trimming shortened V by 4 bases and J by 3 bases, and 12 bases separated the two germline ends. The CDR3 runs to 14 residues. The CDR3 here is CASSSWTEYTEAFF. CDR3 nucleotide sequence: TGTGCCAGCAGCTCCTGGACAGAATACACTGAAGCTTTCTTT.

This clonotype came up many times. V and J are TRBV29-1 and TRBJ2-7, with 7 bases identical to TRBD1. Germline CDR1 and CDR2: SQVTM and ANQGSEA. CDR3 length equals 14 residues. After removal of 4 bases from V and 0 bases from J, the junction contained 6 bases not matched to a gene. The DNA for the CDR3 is TGCAGCGTTGCGGGACAGACCAGCTCCTACGAGCAGTACTTC. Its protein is CSVAGQTSSYEQYF.

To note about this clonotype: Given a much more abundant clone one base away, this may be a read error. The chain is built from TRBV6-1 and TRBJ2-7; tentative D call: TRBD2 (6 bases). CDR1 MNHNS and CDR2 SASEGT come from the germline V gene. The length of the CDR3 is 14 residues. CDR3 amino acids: CACSEHRENDEQYF. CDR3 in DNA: TGTGCCTGCAGTGAACACCGGGAGAACGACGAGCAGTACTTC.

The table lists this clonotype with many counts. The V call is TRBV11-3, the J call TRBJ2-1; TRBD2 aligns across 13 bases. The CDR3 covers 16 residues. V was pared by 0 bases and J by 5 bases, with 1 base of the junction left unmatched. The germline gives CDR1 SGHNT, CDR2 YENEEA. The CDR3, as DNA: TGTGCCAGCAGCTTAGACGGGACTAGCGGGGACAATGAGCAGTTCTTC. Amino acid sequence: CASSLDGTSGDNEQFF.

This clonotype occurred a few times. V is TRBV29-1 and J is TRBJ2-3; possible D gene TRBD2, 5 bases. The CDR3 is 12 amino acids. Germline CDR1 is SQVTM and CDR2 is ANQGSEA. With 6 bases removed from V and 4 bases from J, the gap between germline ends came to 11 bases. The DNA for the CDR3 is TGCAGCGTACCAGAAGCGGCAGATACGCAGTATTTT. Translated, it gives CSVPEAADTQYF.

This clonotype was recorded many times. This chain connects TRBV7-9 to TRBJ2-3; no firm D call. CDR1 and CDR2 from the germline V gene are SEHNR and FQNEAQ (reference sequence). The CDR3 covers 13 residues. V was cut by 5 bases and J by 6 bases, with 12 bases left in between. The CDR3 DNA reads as TGTGCCAGCAGCATCGAGGACCGCGATACGCAGTATTTT. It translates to CASSIEDRDTQYF.

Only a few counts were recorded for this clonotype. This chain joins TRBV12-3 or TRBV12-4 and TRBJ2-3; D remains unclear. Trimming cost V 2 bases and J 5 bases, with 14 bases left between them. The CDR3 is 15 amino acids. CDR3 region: CASSLYPTKIDTQYF. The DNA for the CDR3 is TGTGCCAGCAGTTTATACCCAACGAAGATAGATACGCAGTATTTT.

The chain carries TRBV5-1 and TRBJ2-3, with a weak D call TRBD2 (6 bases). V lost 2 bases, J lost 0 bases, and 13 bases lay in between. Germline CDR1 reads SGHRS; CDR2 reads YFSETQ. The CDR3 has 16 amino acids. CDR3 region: CASSFEEGYSTDTQYF. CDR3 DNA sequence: TGCGCCAGCAGCTTTGAGGAGGGCTACAGCACAGATACGCAGTATTTT.

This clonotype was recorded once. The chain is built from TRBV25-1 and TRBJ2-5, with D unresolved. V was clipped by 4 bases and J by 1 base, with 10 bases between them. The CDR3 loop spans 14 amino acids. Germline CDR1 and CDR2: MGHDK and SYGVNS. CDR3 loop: CASSVGRTQETQYF. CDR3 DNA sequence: TGTGCCAGCAGTGTAGGACGGACCCAAGAGACCCAGTACTTC.